The 23 T cell receptor beta chains presented below share a single source sample, sequenced in a study of cytomegalovirus exposure and HLA in healthy donors. Clones were sequenced by immunoSEQ multiplex PCR, and TCRdb holds only the in-frame ones, with some missing. The table records hundreds of thousands of clones, roughly 90% of them present only once. The sample consisted of PBMCs. The receptors were gathered from a woman aged 18-29 years in good health and CMV-seronegative.

The V call is TRBV11-2, the J call TRBJ1-3, with 7 bases identical to TRBD1. The CDR3 length is 14 residues. The ends lost 6 bases at V and 2 bases at J; junction bases unmatched: 4. Germline lookup yields CDR1 SGHAT and CDR2 FQNNGV. This CDR3 reads CASRATGAGNTIYF. For the CDR3, the DNA is TGTGCCAGCAGAGCTACAGGGGCTGGAAACACCATATATTTT. Filled out from reference TRBV11-2 and TRBJ1-3, the complete variable domain reads EAGVAQSPRYKIIEKRQSVAFWCNPISGHATLYWYQQILGQGPKLLIQFQNNGVVDDSQLPKDRFSAERLKGVDSTLKIQPAKLEDSAVYLCASRATGAGNTIYFGEGSWLTVV.

This chain uses TRBV6-6 with TRBJ1-3, with D possibly being TRBD1 (5 bases). V dropped 7 bases and J dropped 4 bases, with 20 bases sitting between them. This CDR3 is built from 16 residues. Germline values: CDR1 MNHNY, CDR2 SVGAGI (reference sequence). The CDR3 is CASTPSRGAGGNTIYF. The CDR3 DNA is TGTGCCAGCACTCCCAGTAGGGGCGCGGGGGGAAACACCATATATTTT.

The genes are TRBV5-1 and TRBJ2-1, with 9 bases fitting TRBD2. The length of the CDR3 is 16 residues. V lost 1 base, J lost 3 bases, and 5 bases stayed unmatched. Germline V CDR1 and CDR2: SGHRS, YFSETQ. CDR3 sequence reads: CASSLSPSGNYNEQFF. CDR3 sequence (DNA): TGCGCCAGCAGCTTGTCCCCTAGCGGGAACTACAATGAGCAGTTCTTC.

CDR3 DNA: TGTGCCACCAGCAGACCCGGGACAGGCTCCTACGAGCAGTACTTC. This gives the protein CATSRPGTGSYEQYF. The chain carries TRBV15 and TRBJ2-7, with 8 nucleotides matching TRBD1. Germline-derived CDR1 and CDR2 are LNHNV and YYDKDF (reference sequence). CDR3 length equals 15 residues. Losses at the gene ends were 2 bases for V and 0 bases for J; bases not matched to a gene: 3.

The rearrangement uses TRBV21-1 and TRBJ2-3; TRBD2 is the table's D call and was not checked against the DNA. TRBV21-1 is noted as a pseudogene. The CDR3 contains 17 residues. CDR3 amino acids: CASSKRTSGRPADTQYF. The CDR3 DNA is TGTGCCAGCAGCAAGCGGACTAGCGGGAGACCGGCAGATACGCAGTATTTT.

The chain links TRBV30 to TRBJ1-1; 11 positions match TRBD1. CDR1 and CDR2 from the germline V gene are GTSNPN and SVGIG (reference sequence). The CDR3 is 17 amino acids. Trimming removed 0 bases from V and 0 bases from J; junction bases left unmatched: 6. The CDR3 region is CAWSVGTGGRMNTEAFF. CDR3 nucleotides: TGTGCCTGGAGTGTGGGGACAGGGGGGAGGATGAACACTGAAGCTTTCTTT.

This chain links TRBV7-6 with TRBJ2-7; TRBD2 matches 8 bases. This CDR3 region has 15 residues. Germline V gives CDR1 SGHVS, CDR2 FNYEAQ. Trimming took 4 bases from V and 4 from J; bases not matched to a gene: 9. CDR3 sequence: CASSSSSGRWYEQYF. In DNA, the CDR3 is TGTGCCAGCAGCTCCTCTAGCGGGCGGTGGTACGAGCAGTACTTC.

For the CDR3, the DNA is TGTGCCAGCAGCGTAGCGGTAGCGGGCACCTACGAGCAGTACTTC. It is translated as CASSVAVAGTYEQYF. This chain connects TRBV9 to TRBJ2-7, with 7 bases aligning to TRBD2. The V segment lost 0 bases and the J segment 2 bases; nucleotides outside the gene matches: 5. Germline V lookup: CDR1 SGDLS, CDR2 YYNGEE. This CDR3 has 15 residues.

This clone has just a few counts. This chain joins TRBV2 and TRBJ2-7; D may be TRBD1 (6 bases). Germline CDR1 is SNHLY and CDR2 is FYNNEI. The length of the CDR3 is 13 residues. V gave up 6 bases and J gave up 3 bases, with 12 bases separating them. CDR3: CASRGTGSYEQYF. The CDR3 bases are TGTGCCAGCAGGGGAACAGGGAGCTACGAGCAGTACTTC.

V usage is TRBV6-4 and J usage is TRBJ2-3; TRBD2 matches at 7 bases. The CDR3 has 16 residues. Germline V lookup: CDR1 MRHNA, CDR2 SNTAGT. Trimming removed 0 bases from V and 4 bases from J; junction bases left unmatched: 7. Written as DNA, the CDR3 is TGTGCCAGCAGTGACTCGGCGGGGGAGGGCTCAGATACGCAGTATTTT. This codes for CASSDSAGEGSDTQYF.

CDR3 in DNA: TGTGCCAGCAGCCTTAGCGAGGGAGCCCGCACAGATACGCAGTATTTT. This gives the protein CASSLSEGARTDTQYF. The chain links TRBV11-2 to TRBJ2-3; possible D gene TRBD2, 5 bases. V gave up 5 bases and J gave up 1 base, with 16 bases separating them. Germline V lookup: CDR1 SGHAT, CDR2 FQNNGV. The CDR3 sequence is 16 residues long. Complete variable domain (other parts from reference TRBV11-2 and TRBJ2-3): EAGVAQSPRYKIIEKRQSVAFWCNPISGHATLYWYQQILGQGPKLLIQFQNNGVVDDSQLPKDRFSAERLKGVDSTLKIQPAKLEDSAVYLCASSLSEGARTDTQYFGPGTRLTVL.

The CDR3 protein is CASSRQGDYNSPLHF. The CDR3 nucleotides are TGTGCCAGCTCCCGACAGGGCGACTATAATTCACCCCTCCACTTT. This chain joins TRBV18 and TRBJ1-6, with 7 bases lining up with TRBD1. CDR3 size: 15 residues. Germline V gene data show CDR1 as KGHSH and CDR2 as LQKENI. With V trimmed by 6 bases and J by 3 bases, 5 bases remained unmatched.

This clone is a singleton in its sample. The chain has TRBV5-5 and TRBJ1-4; 9 positions match TRBD1. The V gene end was trimmed by 4 bases and the J gene end by 4 bases; junction bases not matched to a gene: 14. Per germline, CDR1 SGHKS and CDR2 YYEKEE (reference sequence). The CDR3 runs 18 residues. CDR3 sequence (DNA): TGTGCCAGCAGCCCAATGGGGACAGGGATAACTAATAATGAAAAACTGTTTTTT. Translating it yields CASSPMGTGITNNEKLFF. Supplemented by reference TRBV5-5 and TRBJ1-4, the full variable domain reads DAGVTQSPTHLIKTRGQQVTLRCSPISGHKSVSWYQQVLGQGPQFIFQYYEKEERGRGNFPDRFSARQFPNYSSELNVNALLLGDSALYLCASSPMGTGITNNEKLFFGSGTQLSVL.

The CDR3: CASSKVSVWRPYEQYF. The DNA for the CDR3 is TGTGCCAGCAGCAAAGTGTCGGTTTGGCGGCCCTACGAGCAGTACTTC. The chain carries TRBV21-1 and TRBJ2-7; the table's D gene call, TRBD2, was not cross checked with the DNA. TRBV21-1 is termed a pseudogene. This CDR3 is 16 amino acids long.

The rearrangement uses TRBV11-2 and TRBJ2-7; 7 nucleotides align to TRBD2. Germline assignment: CDR1 SGHAT and CDR2 FQNNGV. The CDR3 runs to 14 residues. After removal of 1 base from V and 6 bases from J, the junction contained 6 bases not matched to a gene. CDR3 protein: CASSLGAGAREQYF. As DNA, the CDR3 is TGTGCCAGCAGCTTAGGCGCGGGAGCACGCGAGCAGTACTTC.

This chain joins TRBV19 and TRBJ1-2; the D gene is possibly TRBD1 (6 bases). Germline lookup yields CDR1 LNHDA and CDR2 SQIVND (reference sequence). This CDR3 spans 11 amino acids. The V and J ends lost 10 bases and 2 bases respectively, with 8 bases between them. The CDR3 reads CATTGNYGYTF. CDR3 DNA sequence: TGTGCCACCACAGGGAACTATGGCTACACCTTC.

V gene TRBV10-1 combines with J gene TRBJ2-3, with D maybe TRBD2 (5 bases). Between the trimmed V and J ends, which lost 8 bases and 4 bases, there was a span of 19 bases. The CDR3 is 15 residues long. Germline CDR1 and CDR2: WNHNN and SYGVQD (reference sequence). Here the CDR3 DNA reads TGCGCCAGCTCAAACGTGGGGAGTCCGCCAGATACGCAGTATTTT. This sequence encodes CASSNVGSPPDTQYF.

The chain is built from TRBV9 and TRBJ2-3; 8 bases line up with TRBD2. CDR3 length: 12 amino acids. Germline V gene data show CDR1 as SGDLS and CDR2 as YYNGEE. After removal of 3 bases from V and 6 bases from J, the junction contained 0 bases not matched to a gene. CDR3 in amino acids: CASSASGDTQYF. The CDR3 DNA reads TGTGCCAGCAGCGCTAGCGGGGATACGCAGTATTTT.

The chain carries TRBV15 and TRBJ1-4; no clear D. The V end was cut by 4 bases, the J end by 8 bases, with 17 bases between. Germline CDR1 and CDR2: LNHNV and YYDKDF (reference sequence). The CDR3 runs to 15 residues. For the CDR3, the DNA is TGTGCCACCAGCACATCGACTGGAATAATAGAAAAACTGTTTTTT. Residues: CATSTSTGIIEKLFF.

The J gene is TRBJ2-1, the V gene TRBV6-4; 9 nucleotides align to TRBD2. This CDR3 has 16 amino acids. Trimming cost V 5 bases and J 2 bases; bases outside gene matches: 7. CDR1 is MRHNA and CDR2 is SNTAGT in the germline V gene. The CDR3 DNA sequence: TGTGCCAGCAGTAAAAGCGGGAGGCGGGCCTACAATGAGCAGTTCTTC. Its translation: CASSKSGRRAYNEQFF.

The chain combines TRBV5-1 with TRBJ2-3; D is perhaps TRBD2 (6 bases). From germline, CDR1 is SGHRS and CDR2 YFSETQ. Trimming left V 2 bases short and J 1 base short, with 14 bases between. This CDR3 region has 16 residues. CDR3 protein: CASSLEGKRGTDTQYF. As DNA, the CDR3 is TGCGCCAGCAGCTTAGAGGGGAAGCGGGGCACAGATACGCAGTATTTT.

This sequence joins TRBV27 and TRBJ2-1, with 15 nucleotides matching TRBD2. Per germline, CDR1 MNHEY and CDR2 SMNVEV (reference sequence). The CDR3 loop spans 16 amino acids. J was trimmed by 7 bases and V by 3 bases; bases with no gene match: 4. CDR3 region: CASSFGTSGRMNEQFF. CDR3 nucleotide sequence: TGTGCCAGCAGTTTTGGGACTAGCGGGAGGATGAATGAGCAGTTCTTC.

The gene calls are TRBV7-6 and TRBJ2-2; TRBD1 matches at 8 bases. The length of the CDR3 is 13 residues. CDR1 and CDR2 (germline): SGHVS, FNYEAQ. The J segment lost 6 bases and the V segment lost 5 bases, leaving 2 bases of the junction unmatched. The CDR3 reads CASSLTGAGELFF. DNA for the CDR3: TGTGCCAGCAGCCTGACAGGGGCCGGGGAGCTGTTTTTT. The full variable domain, in which reference TRBV7-6 and TRBJ2-2 provide the parts outside the CDR3, is GAGVSQSPRYKVTKRGQDVALRCDPISGHVSLYWYRQALGQGPEFLTYFNYEAQQDKSGLPNDRFSAERPEGSISTLTIQRTEQRDSAMYRCASSLTGAGELFFGEGSRLTVL.